This passage covers 10 T cell receptor beta chains from one sample sequenced in a study of identical twins (dated by TCRdb to 2016 to 2018). Library generation was performed with 5' RACE. Data came from an Illumina HiSeq 2000. TCRdb itself trimmed the public reads at Q25 with fastp, ran MiXCR and retained productive beta chains. Under each unique CDR3 protein, matching rows form one entry showing the most common genes and DNA. This sample holds roughly 230,000 distinct CDR3 sequences; roughly 8.7% were observed only once. The ten top clones hold less than 4% of the sample. Separately, the same data were catalogued under a study of yellow fever vaccine responses in identical twins.

Sequencing was performed on CD8+ T cells sorted from blood. These receptors were obtained from a woman aged 18-35 years in good health.

There are a few counts of this clonotype. This chain links TRBV7-9 with TRBJ2-7; D unresolved. The V gene's germline CDR1 is SEHNR and CDR2 FQNEAQ (reference sequence). CDR3 length equals 14 residues. Trimming removed 5 bases from V and 4 bases from J, with 15 bases in between. The CDR3 sequence: CASSLRTSPYEQYF. Written as DNA, the CDR3 is TGTGCCAGCAGCCTAAGGACCTCACCTTACGAGCAGTACTTC.

This clonotype was recorded a few times. This chain joins TRBV29-1 and TRBJ1-1; 7 bases line up with TRBD1. J gave up 6 bases and V 5 bases, and 3 bases lay outside the gene matches. The CDR3 runs to 11 residues. Germline-derived CDR1 and CDR2 are SQVTM and ANQGSEA. CDR3 DNA sequence: TGCAGCGTTTTTGACAGGGCTGAAGCTTTCTTT. Protein product: CSVFDRAEAFF.

This clonotype was recorded at least ten times. V and J are TRBV20-1 and TRBJ2-3; TRBD2 agrees at 15 bases. V was clipped by 2 bases and J by 3 bases; unmatched bases: 6. Germline CDR1 reads DFQATT; CDR2 reads SNEGSKA (reference sequence). The CDR3 totals 17 residues. DNA of the CDR3: TGCAGTGCTAGATACTTGGGACTAGCGGGAGGTACAGATACGCAGTATTTT. Amino acids: CSARYLGLAGGTDTQYF.

This clonotype was seen more than once but under ten times. The chain links TRBV29-1 to TRBJ2-7; TRBD2 aligns across 7 bases. Germline V gives CDR1 SQVTM, CDR2 ANQGSEA. V lost 0 bases to trimming and J lost 4 bases; unmatched junction nucleotides: 9. This CDR3 contains 15 residues. The CDR3 DNA sequence: TGCAGCGTTGAAGACCCTAGCGGTGAGAAGTACGAGCAGTACTTC. Residues: CSVEDPSGEKYEQYF.

This clonotype was seen only a few times. The chain joins TRBV7-9 to TRBJ2-2; 7 bases fit TRBD2. Germline V gene data show CDR1 as SEHNR and CDR2 as FQNEAQ (reference sequence). The CDR3 is 14 residues long. The ends lost 6 bases at V and 3 bases at J; junction bases unmatched: 4. The CDR3: CASRASGYTGELFF. As DNA, the CDR3 is TGTGCCAGCAGGGCTAGCGGCTACACCGGGGAGCTGTTTTTT.

This chain links TRBV19 with TRBJ1-1; a weak D match, TRBD1 (5 bases). Germline assignment: CDR1 LNHDA and CDR2 SQIVND (reference sequence). The CDR3 is made up of 12 amino acids. V was pared by 1 base and J by 6 bases, with 6 bases between. CDR3 sequence (DNA): TGTGCCAGTAGTATAGGAGGGGCTGAAGCTTTCTTT. This translates into CASSIGGAEAFF. The complete variable domain, with remaining parts taken from reference TRBV19 and TRBJ1-1, reads DGGITQSPKYLFRKEGQNVTLSCEQNLNHDAMYWYRQDPGQGLRLIYYSQIVNDFQKGDIAEGYSVSREKKESFPLTVTSAQKNPTAFYLCASSIGGAEAFFGQGTRLTVV.

This clonotype was observed a few times. The J gene is TRBJ1-1, the V gene TRBV6-2 or TRBV6-3; perhaps TRBD1 as D (5 bases). V was trimmed by 5 bases and J by 2 bases, leaving 21 bases between them. Germline CDR1 is MNHEY and CDR2 is SVGEGT. The CDR3 has 17 residues. CDR3 region: CASSVGTAPLSNTEAFF. The CDR3 DNA follows: TGTGCCAGCAGTGTTGGGACCGCTCCACTATCTAACACTGAAGCTTTCTTT.

Many counts were recorded for this clonotype. The rearrangement links TRBV6-2 or TRBV6-3 to TRBJ2-7; D ambiguous. Trimming removed 4 bases from V and 3 bases from J, with 7 bases in between. This CDR3 is built from 12 residues. In germline, CDR1 is MNHEY, CDR2 SVGEGT. The CDR3 DNA reads TGTGCCAGCAGTTTTCTAGACTACGAGCAGTACTTC. It yields the protein CASSFLDYEQYF.

This clonotype came up many times. The chain recombines TRBV29-1 with TRBJ1-2, with D possibly TRBD1 on 5 matching bases. The germline CDR1 and CDR2 sequences are SQVTM and ANQGSEA. The CDR3 totals 15 residues. The V gene lost 0 bases and the J gene lost 0 bases, with 11 bases spanning the gap. CDR3: CSVEESTDPNYGYTF. CDR3 bases: TGCAGCGTTGAAGAATCGACAGACCCTAACTATGGCTACACCTTC.

This clonotype was found many times. The chain is built from TRBV10-3 and TRBJ2-1; D remains ambiguous. This CDR3 region has 14 residues. The germline V and J ends were trimmed by 0 bases and 4 bases, with 7 bases remaining between them. Germline loops: CDR1 ENHRY, CDR2 SYGVKD. The chain's CDR3 is CAISESREYNEQFF. The CDR3 DNA reads TGTGCCATCAGTGAGTCGAGAGAGTACAATGAGCAGTTCTTC.